Detailed here is one T cell receptor beta chain. This sample stems from a study of blood T cell repertoires in COVID-19. For the study at large: PBMCs, B-cell-depleted T cells, or T cells provided the cDNA or gDNA that made up the material.

Only in-frame clones appear in the TCRdb table, and some are missing; sequencing was by immunoSEQ multiplex PCR. This sample has about 260,000 clones, with more than 75% found just once. CDR1 SGHRS and CDR2 YFSETQ come from the germline V gene. This CDR3 is 17 amino acids long. V was trimmed by 1 base and J by 5 bases, leaving 22 bases between them. This receptor was taken from a middle-aged woman who had recovered from COVID-19. The rearrangement joins TRBV5-1 to TRBJ2-7, with D possibly being TRBD2 (6 bases). Sequencing was performed on peripheral blood. The DNA of the CDR3 is TGCGCCAGCAGCTTGTTTAAGGGTCTGGAGGGGTCCGACGAGCAGTACTTC. The encoded protein is CASSLFKGLEGSDEQYF.